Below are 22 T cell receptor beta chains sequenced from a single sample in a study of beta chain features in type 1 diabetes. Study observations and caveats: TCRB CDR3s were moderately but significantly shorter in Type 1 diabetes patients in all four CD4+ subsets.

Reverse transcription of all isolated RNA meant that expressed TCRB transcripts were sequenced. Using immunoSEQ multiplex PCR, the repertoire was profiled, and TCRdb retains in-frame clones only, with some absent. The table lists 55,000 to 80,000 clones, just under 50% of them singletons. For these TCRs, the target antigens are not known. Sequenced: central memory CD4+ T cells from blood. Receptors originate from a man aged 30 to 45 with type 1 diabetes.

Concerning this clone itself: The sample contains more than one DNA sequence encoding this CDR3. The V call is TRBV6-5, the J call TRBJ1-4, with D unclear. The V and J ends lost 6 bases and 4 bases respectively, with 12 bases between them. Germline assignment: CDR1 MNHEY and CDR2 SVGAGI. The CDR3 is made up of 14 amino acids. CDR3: CASSRTTGNEKLFF. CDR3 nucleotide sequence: TGTGCCAGCAGCCGAACGACGGGTAATGAAAAACTGTTTTTT.

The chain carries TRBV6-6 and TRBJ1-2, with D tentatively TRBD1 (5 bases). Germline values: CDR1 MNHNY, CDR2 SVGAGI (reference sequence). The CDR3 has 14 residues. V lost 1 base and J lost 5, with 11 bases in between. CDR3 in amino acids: CASSYWGAEYGYTF. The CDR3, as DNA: TGTGCCAGCAGTTACTGGGGCGCGGAGTATGGCTACACCTTC.

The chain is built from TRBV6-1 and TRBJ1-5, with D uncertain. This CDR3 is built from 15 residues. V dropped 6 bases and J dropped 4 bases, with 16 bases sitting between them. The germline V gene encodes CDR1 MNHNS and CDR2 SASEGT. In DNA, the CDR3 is TGTGCCAGCAGCGCAAGCGTGGGGAGGAATCAGCCCCAGCATTTT. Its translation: CASSASVGRNQPQHF.

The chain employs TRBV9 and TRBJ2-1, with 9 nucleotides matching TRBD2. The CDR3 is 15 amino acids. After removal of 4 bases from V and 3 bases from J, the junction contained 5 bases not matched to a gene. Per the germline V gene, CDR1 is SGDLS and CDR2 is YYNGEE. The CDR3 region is CASSTGLAYYNEQFF. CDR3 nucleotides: TGTGCCAGCAGCACCGGACTAGCGTACTACAATGAGCAGTTCTTC.

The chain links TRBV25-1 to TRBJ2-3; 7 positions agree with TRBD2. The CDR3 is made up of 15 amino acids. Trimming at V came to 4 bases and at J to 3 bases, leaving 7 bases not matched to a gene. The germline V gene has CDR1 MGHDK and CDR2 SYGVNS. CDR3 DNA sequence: TGTGCCAGCAGTGCGTGGGGAGGGAGGACAGATACGCAGTATTTT. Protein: CASSAWGGRTDTQYF.

CDR3 nucleotides: TGTGCCAGCAGCTTTGCGGATGACCCCTACGAGCAGTACTTC. It is translated as CASSFADDPYEQYF. This chain links TRBV11-2 with TRBJ2-7; no clear D gene. Germline V gene lookup returns CDR1 SGHAT and CDR2 FQNNGV. V gave up 3 bases and J gave up 2 bases, with 11 bases separating them. This CDR3 comprises 14 residues.

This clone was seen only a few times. The CDR3 coding sequence is TGTGCCAGCAGCTGGATCTCGGGCAATGAGCAGTTCTTC. This sequence encodes CASSWISGNEQFF. The chain couples TRBV5-5 to TRBJ2-1; no firm D call. With 3 bases removed from V and 6 bases from J, the gap between germline ends came to 10 bases. CDR3 length: 13 amino acids. Germline V gives CDR1 SGHKS, CDR2 YYEKEE (reference sequence).

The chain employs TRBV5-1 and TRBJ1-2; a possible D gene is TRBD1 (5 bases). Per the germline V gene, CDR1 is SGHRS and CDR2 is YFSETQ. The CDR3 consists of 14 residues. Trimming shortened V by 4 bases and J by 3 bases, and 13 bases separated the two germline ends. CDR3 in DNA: TGCGCCAGCAGCACGGAGCAGGGTTACTATGGCTACACCTTC. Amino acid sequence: CASSTEQGYYGYTF.

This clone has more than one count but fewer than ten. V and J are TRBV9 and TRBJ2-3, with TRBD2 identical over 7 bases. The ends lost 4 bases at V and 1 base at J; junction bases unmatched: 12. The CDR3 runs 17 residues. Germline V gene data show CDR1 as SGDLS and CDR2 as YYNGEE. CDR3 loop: CASSPTSTSAGTDTQYF. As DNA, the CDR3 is TGTGCCAGCAGCCCGACCTCCACTAGCGCGGGCACAGATACGCAGTATTTT.

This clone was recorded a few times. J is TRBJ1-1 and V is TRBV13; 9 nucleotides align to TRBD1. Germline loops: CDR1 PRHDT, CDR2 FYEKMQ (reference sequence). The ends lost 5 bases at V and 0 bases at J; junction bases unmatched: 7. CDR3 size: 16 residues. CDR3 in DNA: TGTGCCAGCAGCACCGGGACAGGGAAGATGAACACTGAAGCTTTCTTT. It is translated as CASSTGTGKMNTEAFF.

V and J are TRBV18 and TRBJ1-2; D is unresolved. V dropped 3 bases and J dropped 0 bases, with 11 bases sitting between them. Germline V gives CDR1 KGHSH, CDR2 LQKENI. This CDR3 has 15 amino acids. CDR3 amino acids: CASSPTRDTNYGYTF. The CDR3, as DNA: TGTGCCAGCTCACCTACCCGGGATACTAACTATGGCTACACCTTC. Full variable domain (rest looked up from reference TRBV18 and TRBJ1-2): NAGVMQNPRHLVRRRGQEARLRCSPMKGHSHVYWYRQLPEEGLKFMVYLQKENIIDESGMPKERFSAEFPKEGPSILRIQQVVRGDSAAYFCASSPTRDTNYGYTFGSGTRLTVV.

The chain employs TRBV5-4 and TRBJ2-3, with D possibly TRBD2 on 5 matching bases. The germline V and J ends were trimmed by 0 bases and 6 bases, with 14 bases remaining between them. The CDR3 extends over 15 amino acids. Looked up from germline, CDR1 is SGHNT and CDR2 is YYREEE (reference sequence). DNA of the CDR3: TGTGCCAGCAGCTTGGTGGCTAGCCGAGCTGATACGCAGTATTTT. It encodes CASSLVASRADTQYF.

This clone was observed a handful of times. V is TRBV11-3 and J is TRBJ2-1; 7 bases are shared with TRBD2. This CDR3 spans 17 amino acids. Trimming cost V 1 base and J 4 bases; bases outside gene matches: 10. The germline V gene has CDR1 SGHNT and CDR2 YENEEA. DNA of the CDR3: TGTGCCAGCAGCTTAGTGGGTCGACAGCGGGATTACAATGAGCAGTTCTTC. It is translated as CASSLVGRQRDYNEQFF.

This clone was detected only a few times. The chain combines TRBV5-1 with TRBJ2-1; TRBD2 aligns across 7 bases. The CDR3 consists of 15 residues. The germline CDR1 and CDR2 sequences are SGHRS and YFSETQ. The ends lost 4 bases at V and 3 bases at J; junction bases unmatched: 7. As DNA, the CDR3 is TGCGCCAGCAGCGACGAGGGAGGGCTCTACAATGAGCAGTTCTTC. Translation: CASSDEGGLYNEQFF.

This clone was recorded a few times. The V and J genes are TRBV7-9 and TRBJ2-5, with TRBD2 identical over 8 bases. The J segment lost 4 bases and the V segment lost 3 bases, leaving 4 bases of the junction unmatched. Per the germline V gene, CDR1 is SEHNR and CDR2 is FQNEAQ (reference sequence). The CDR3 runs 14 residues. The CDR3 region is CASSFAGGPETQYF. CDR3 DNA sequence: TGTGCCAGCAGCTTCGCGGGAGGCCCAGAGACCCAGTACTTC.

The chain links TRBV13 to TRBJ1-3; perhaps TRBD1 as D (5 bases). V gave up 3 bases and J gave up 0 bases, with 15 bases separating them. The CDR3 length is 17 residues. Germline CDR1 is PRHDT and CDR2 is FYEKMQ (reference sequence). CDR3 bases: TGTGCCAGCAGCTTGCAGGCCATGACAGTCTCTGGAAACACCATATATTTT. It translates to CASSLQAMTVSGNTIYF.

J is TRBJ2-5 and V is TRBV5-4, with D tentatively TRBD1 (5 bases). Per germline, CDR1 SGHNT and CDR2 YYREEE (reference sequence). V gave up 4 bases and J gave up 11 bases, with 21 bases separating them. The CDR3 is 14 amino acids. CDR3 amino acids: CASSGAKAAGEQYF. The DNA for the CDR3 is TGTGCCAGCAGCGGGGCGAAGGCAGCCGGTGAGCAGTACTTC.

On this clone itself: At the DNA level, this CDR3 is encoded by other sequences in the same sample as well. CDR3 nucleotides: TGTGCCAGCAGTGACCCGGGACAGCTCCAAGAGACCCAGTACTTC. This translates into CASSDPGQLQETQYF. This chain uses TRBV25-1 with TRBJ2-5, with 7 bases identical to TRBD1. The CDR3 is made up of 15 amino acids. Germline CDR1 reads MGHDK; CDR2 reads SYGVNS. After removal of 3 bases from V and 1 base from J, the junction contained 5 bases not matched to a gene.

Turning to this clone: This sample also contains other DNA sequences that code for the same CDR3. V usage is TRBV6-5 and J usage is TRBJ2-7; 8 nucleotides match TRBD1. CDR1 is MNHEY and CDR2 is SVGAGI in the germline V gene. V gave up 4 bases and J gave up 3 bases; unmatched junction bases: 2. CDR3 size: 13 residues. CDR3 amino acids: CASSSTGGYEQYF. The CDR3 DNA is TGTGCCAGCAGTTCTACAGGGGGCTACGAGCAGTACTTC.

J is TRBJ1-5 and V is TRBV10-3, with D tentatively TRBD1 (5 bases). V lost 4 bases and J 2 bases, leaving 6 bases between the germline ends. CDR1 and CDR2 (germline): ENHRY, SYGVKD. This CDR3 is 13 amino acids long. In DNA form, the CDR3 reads TGTGCCATCAGTGCACAGGGCAATCAGCCCCAGCATTTT. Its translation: CAISAQGNQPQHF.

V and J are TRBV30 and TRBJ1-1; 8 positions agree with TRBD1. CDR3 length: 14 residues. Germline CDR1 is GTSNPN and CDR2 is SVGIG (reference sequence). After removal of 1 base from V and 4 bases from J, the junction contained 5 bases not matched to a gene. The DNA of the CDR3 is TGTGCCTGGAGTGAACGACAGGGGCTCACTGAAGCTTTCTTT. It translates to CAWSERQGLTEAFF.

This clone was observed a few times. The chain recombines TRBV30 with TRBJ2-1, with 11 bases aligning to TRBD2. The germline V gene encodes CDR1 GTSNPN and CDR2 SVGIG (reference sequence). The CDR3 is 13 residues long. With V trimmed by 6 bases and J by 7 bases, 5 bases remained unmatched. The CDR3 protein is CACKTSGGNEQFF. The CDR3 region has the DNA TGTGCCTGTAAAACTAGCGGGGGTAATGAGCAGTTCTTC.